These T cell receptor beta chains were read from a single sample in a study of blood T cell repertoires in COVID-19. Only in-frame clones appear in the TCRdb table, and some are missing; sequencing was by immunoSEQ multiplex PCR. The data hold 200,000 to 300,000 clones, with 80% to 90% observed a single time. The sample taken for sequencing was peripheral blood. These receptor sequences come from a woman aged 40 to 50 with acute or convalescent COVID-19. Both conserved end residues are trimmed from each CDR3. Fields, in order: CDR3 protein, J gene, V gene.

ASRGPKKGMNTEAF | TRBJ1-1 | TRBV7-9
ASTPPTTGTGNTEAF | TRBJ1-1 | TRBV5-1
ASSLFREEEETQY | TRBJ2-5 | TRBV5-1
ASSEDRTGWVTGELF | TRBJ2-2 | TRBV6-1
ASSINRDQPQH | TRBJ1-5 | TRBV19
ASSLPPGTNTEAF | TRBJ1-1 | TRBV6-5
ASSQEPSGGVYTDTQY | TRBJ2-3 | TRBV4-1
ASSFQGADTQY | TRBJ2-3 | TRBV10-1
ASSQDWQVLTDTQY | TRBJ2-3 | TRBV4-2
ASSQDSWSANEKLF | TRBJ1-4 | TRBV14
ASSEYLVVNTEAF | TRBJ1-1 | TRBV2
ASSQGRGLAGGPQY | TRBJ2-3 | TRBV3-1/TRBV3-2
ASSLEFEGEAF | TRBJ1-1 | TRBV7-8
ASSPSISALPMNTEAF | TRBJ1-1 | TRBV18
ASSLGSQHQGNTIY | TRBJ1-3 | TRBV7-9
ASNVNNNEQF | TRBJ2-1 | TRBV5-5
ASSLVIEAEAF | TRBJ1-1 | TRBV13
ALTAGGTNTGELF | TRBJ2-2 | TRBV6-5
ASSLSDTWGNTGELF | TRBJ2-2 | TRBV5-1
ASSDLTVRETQY | TRBJ2-5 | TRBV6-1
ASSVGARGTEAF | TRBJ1-1 | TRBV9
ASSLGLTGEAF | TRBJ1-1 | TRBV12-5
ASSLGASAGNTIY | TRBJ1-3 | TRBV5-1
ASSLRRETGEF | TRBJ2-1 | TRBV13
AISRAAGYGYT | TRBJ1-2 | TRBV7-9
ASSTGTGLGEAF | TRBJ1-1 | TRBV19
ASSRLPTGGTGANVLT | TRBJ2-6 | TRBV4-1
ASSLVGRAPDTQY | TRBJ2-3 | TRBV5-1